This T cell receptor beta chain was captured by sequencing in a study of T cells after yellow fever vaccination. Turning to the study itself: It was SMART-Seq v4 Ultra Low Input that prepared the fractions with low cell numbers. Broader study findings: Post-booster samples contained most primary-vaccination clones (more than 95% CD4, about 90% CD8). A weaker but faster secondary response was observed, peaking on day 5 versus 15.

This CDR3 has 13 residues. From germline, CDR1 is MNHEY and CDR2 SVGAGI. V was clipped by 0 bases and J by 13 bases; unmatched bases: 7. This clonotype was counted a few times. Its antigen is currently unknown. TCRdb redid the calling of the 5' RACE reads with MiXCR, one entry per CDR3 protein. In the table there are 200,000 to 300,000 distinct CDR3 sequences, around 6.7% of which are singletons. The chain combines TRBV6-5 with TRBJ2-5; 8 bases fit TRBD2. The receptor was isolated from a man aged 25-40 years who received the YFV17D yellow fever vaccine. The sequencing here drew on CD4+ T cells sorted from PBMCs, taken on the day of the yellow fever booster vaccination. This CDR3 is CASSYSISGTRYF. For the CDR3, the DNA is TGTGCCAGCAGTTACTCGATAAGCGGGACTAGGTACTTC.